One and the same sample provided the 11 T cell receptor beta chains below, sequenced in a study of cytomegalovirus exposure and HLA in healthy donors. With 60 Vbeta and 13 Jbeta primers, the PCR was carried out. The assay was immunoSEQ multiplex PCR, and TCRdb's table has in-frame clones only and misses some. The sample records over 90,000 clones, 65% to 85% being singletons. Sample: PBMCs. These TCRs come from a man aged 50 or older in good health and CMV-seropositive.

The rearrangement uses TRBV19 and TRBJ1-5, with 12 bases that match TRBD1. The CDR3 has 15 residues. V lost 6 bases, J lost 6 bases, and 6 bases stayed unmatched. Germline V gene data show CDR1 as LNHDA and CDR2 as SQIVND (reference sequence). The CDR3 sequence is CASRDGTGGFQPQHF. The DNA for the CDR3 is TGTGCCAGTAGGGACGGGACAGGGGGCTTTCAGCCCCAGCATTTT.

The J gene is TRBJ1-4, the V gene TRBV5-1, with D perhaps TRBD1 (5 bases). This CDR3 comprises 15 residues. Per germline, CDR1 SGHRS and CDR2 YFSETQ. Trimming removed 0 bases at V and 9 bases at J, with 15 bases between. The DNA for the CDR3 is TGCGCCAGCAGCTTGGTATCCAGGGAGGGGAAAAAACTGTTTTTT. It specifies CASSLVSREGKKLFF.

The chain couples TRBV11-3 to TRBJ2-1, with 7 positions matching TRBD2. CDR3 length equals 17 residues. CDR1 SGHNT and CDR2 YENEEA come from the germline V gene. The J segment lost 8 bases and the V segment lost 3 bases, leaving 16 bases of the junction unmatched. CDR3 in DNA: TGTGCCAGCAGCTTGGGTCCAAGCGCGGGAGCGGTCGATGAGCAGTTCTTC. Protein sequence: CASSLGPSAGAVDEQFF.

V and J are TRBV30 and TRBJ1-5, with D hard to call. Per germline, CDR1 GTSNPN and CDR2 SVGIG (reference sequence). This CDR3 region has 13 residues. Trimming stripped 3 bases from V and 0 bases from J, with 6 bases between. The CDR3 DNA is TGTGCCTGGAGCCCAGATAGCAATCAGCCCCAGCATTTT. Translating gives CAWSPDSNQPQHF.

This chain uses TRBV5-1 with TRBJ2-7, with 7 bases lining up with TRBD1. Germline values: CDR1 SGHRS, CDR2 YFSETQ. J gave up 6 bases and V 5 bases, and 8 bases lay outside the gene matches. The CDR3 is 13 amino acids. The CDR3 bases are TGCGCCAGCAGGGGGGACAGAGCTTCCGAGCAGTACTTC. Protein product: CASRGDRASEQYF.

This sequence joins TRBV28 and TRBJ2-7; 10 nucleotides agree with TRBD1. The CDR3 covers 15 residues. The germline gives CDR1 MDHEN, CDR2 SYDVKM. V was pared by 6 bases and J by 7 bases, with 12 bases of the junction left unmatched. CDR3 loop: CASSSPGTGVLEQYF. The CDR3 coding sequence is TGTGCCAGCAGCTCCCCCGGGACAGGGGTACTTGAGCAGTACTTC.

The rearrangement uses TRBV5-4 and TRBJ2-7, with 14 nucleotides matching TRBD2. CDR1 SGHNT and CDR2 YYREEE come from the germline V gene (reference sequence). The J segment lost 7 bases and the V segment lost 4 bases, leaving 7 bases of the junction unmatched. The CDR3 contains 15 residues. CDR3 residues: CASSVGLAGDGEQYF. DNA of the CDR3: TGTGCCAGCAGCGTGGGACTAGCGGGAGATGGGGAGCAGTACTTC.

This clone was detected once. CDR3 protein: CASSLSKPLAGGPRSYEQYF. In DNA, the CDR3 is TGTGCCAGCAGTTTATCGAAACCACTAGCGGGAGGGCCTAGGTCCTACGAGCAGTACTTC. The chain combines TRBV27 with TRBJ2-7; 13 bases agree with TRBD2. The CDR3 sequence is 20 residues long. J gave up 1 base and V 0 bases, and 12 bases lay outside the gene matches. Germline CDR1 and CDR2: MNHEY and SMNVEV (reference sequence).

The V call is TRBV4-2, the J call TRBJ1-5, with 8 bases matching TRBD1. From germline, CDR1 is LGHNA and CDR2 YNFKEQ. This CDR3 is built from 18 residues. J was trimmed by 0 bases and V by 0 bases; bases with no gene match: 7. The CDR3 loop reads CASSQEGDRFNSNQPQHF. The CDR3, as DNA: TGTGCCAGCAGCCAAGAGGGGGACAGGTTTAATAGCAATCAGCCCCAGCATTTT.

The gene calls are TRBV10-3 and TRBJ2-1, with 12 bases lining up with TRBD2. V was clipped by 2 bases and J by 9 bases; unmatched bases: 2. Per germline, CDR1 ENHRY and CDR2 SYGVKD. The CDR3 is 14 residues long. The CDR3 coding sequence is TGTGCCATCAGTGAGCTAGCGGGAGGGCTTGAGCAGTTCTTC. Translation gives CAISELAGGLEQFF.

The V gene is TRBV7-6, the J gene TRBJ2-5; possibly TRBD1 for D (6 bases). The germline V and J ends were trimmed by 1 base and 5 bases, with 11 bases remaining between them. The CDR3 loop spans 14 amino acids. CDR1 SGHVS and CDR2 FNYEAQ come from the germline V gene. The CDR3: CASSLEWQGETQYF. The CDR3 bases are TGTGCCAGCAGCTTAGAATGGCAGGGGGAGACCCAGTACTTC.